This TCR beta chain was identified during a study of T-cell memory formation after mild COVID-19. Via MiXCR, TCRdb re-called the 5' RACE reads, giving one row per CDR3 protein. This sample has about 340,000 distinct CDR3 sequences, with less than 20% found just once. This clonotype turned up a few times. The sample comprised PBMCs or a T cell subset sorted from them (not recorded which). The sequence came from a man aged 18 to 35 who had mild COVID-19 (a few samples of this study predate the infection). Cell type and time point are not known.

CDR3 protein: CASRQGLVYNEQFF. CDR3 coding DNA: TGTGCCAGCAGACAGGGGTTGGTTTACAATGAGCAGTTCTTC. This chain joins TRBV7-2 and TRBJ2-1; 7 bases line up with TRBD1. CDR1 and CDR2 (germline): SGHTA, FQGNSA. This CDR3 has 14 amino acids. Trimming took 6 bases from V and 4 from J; bases not matched to a gene: 6.